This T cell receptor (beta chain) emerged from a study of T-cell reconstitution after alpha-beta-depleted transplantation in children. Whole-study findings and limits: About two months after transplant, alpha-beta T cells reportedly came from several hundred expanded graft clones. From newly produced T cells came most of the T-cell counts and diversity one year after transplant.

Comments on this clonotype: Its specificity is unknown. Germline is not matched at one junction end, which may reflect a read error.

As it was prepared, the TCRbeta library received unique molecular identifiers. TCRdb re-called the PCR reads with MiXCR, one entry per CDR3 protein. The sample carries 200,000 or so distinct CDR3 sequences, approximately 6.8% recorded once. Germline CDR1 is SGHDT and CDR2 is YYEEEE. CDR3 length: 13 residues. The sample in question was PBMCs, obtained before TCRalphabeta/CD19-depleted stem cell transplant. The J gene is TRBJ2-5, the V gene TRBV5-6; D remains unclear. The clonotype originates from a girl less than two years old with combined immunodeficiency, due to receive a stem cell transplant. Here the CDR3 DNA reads TGTGTCAGCAGCTTGGGCGGAGCAGAGACCCAGTACTTC. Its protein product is CVSSLGGAETQYF.